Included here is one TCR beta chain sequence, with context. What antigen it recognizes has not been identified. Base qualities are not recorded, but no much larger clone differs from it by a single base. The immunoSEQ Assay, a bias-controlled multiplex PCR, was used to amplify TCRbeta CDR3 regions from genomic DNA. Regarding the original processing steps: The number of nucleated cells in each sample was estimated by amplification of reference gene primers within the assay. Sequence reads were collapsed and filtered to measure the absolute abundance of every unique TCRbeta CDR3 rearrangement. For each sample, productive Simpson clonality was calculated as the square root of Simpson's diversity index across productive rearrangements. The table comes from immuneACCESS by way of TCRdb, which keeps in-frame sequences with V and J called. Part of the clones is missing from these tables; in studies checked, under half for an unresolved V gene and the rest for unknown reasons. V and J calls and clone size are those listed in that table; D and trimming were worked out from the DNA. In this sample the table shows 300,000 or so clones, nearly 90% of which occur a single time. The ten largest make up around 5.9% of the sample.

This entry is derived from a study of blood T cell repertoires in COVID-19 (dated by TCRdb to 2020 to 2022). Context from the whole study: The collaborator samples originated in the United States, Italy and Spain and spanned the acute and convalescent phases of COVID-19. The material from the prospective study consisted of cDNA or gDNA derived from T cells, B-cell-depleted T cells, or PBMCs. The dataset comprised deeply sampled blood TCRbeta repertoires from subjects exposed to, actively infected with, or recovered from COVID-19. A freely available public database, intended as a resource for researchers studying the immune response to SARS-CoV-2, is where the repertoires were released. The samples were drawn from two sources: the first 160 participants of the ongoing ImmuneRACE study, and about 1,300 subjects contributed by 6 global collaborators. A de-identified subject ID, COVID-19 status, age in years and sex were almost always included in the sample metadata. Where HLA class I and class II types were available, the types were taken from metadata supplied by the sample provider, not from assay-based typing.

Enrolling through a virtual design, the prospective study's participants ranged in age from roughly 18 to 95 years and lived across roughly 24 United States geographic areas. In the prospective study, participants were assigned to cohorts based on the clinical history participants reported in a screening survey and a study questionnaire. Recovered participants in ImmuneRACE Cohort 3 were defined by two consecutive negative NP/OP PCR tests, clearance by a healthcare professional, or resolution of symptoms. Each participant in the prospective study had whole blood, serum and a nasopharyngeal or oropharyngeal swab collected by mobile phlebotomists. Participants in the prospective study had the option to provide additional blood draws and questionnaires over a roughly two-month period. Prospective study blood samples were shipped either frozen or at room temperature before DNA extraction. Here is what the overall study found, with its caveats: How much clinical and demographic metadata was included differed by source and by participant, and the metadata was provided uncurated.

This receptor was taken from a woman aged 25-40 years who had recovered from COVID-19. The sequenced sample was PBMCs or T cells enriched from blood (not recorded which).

The nucleotides read TGTGCCAGCATCGACCCGCGGGGGGGGCTAAGAGGAAACACCATATATTTT. Its amino acids are CASIDPRGGLRGNTIYF. The V and J genes are TRBV28 and TRBJ1-3; a weak D assignment points to TRBD1 (6 bases agree). V is reduced by 7 bases and J by 4 bases, leaving a spacing of 23 bases between them. Inclusive of the bounding cysteine and phenylalanine, the CDR3 is 17 residues long. Just CDR3 DNA is preserved here, 51 bases in frame from base 1. Via the germline V gene, CDR1 is MDHEN and CDR2 SYDVKM.